This TCR beta chain was sequenced in a study of regulatory T cells in long-lasting Graves disease. General study results and limits: Repertoires from persistent disease leaned toward TRBV28, TRBJ1-2 and TRBJ2-5. New patients shared fewer public clonotypes (about 1,000) than persistent patients did (2,741).

CDR3 regions were amplified by Arm-PCR using iRepertoire HTBI primers to build TCR beta libraries. TCRdb redid the calling of the multiplex PCR reads with MiXCR, one entry per CDR3 protein. The sample lists approximately 490,000 distinct CDR3 sequences, roughly 16% seen once, with 9% to 15% in the top ten. The CDR3 length is 14 residues. V was trimmed by 4 bases and J by 2 bases, leaving 6 bases between them. Germline CDR1 reads MDHEN; CDR2 reads SYDVKM. Sample time point: newly diagnosed GD, antithyroid drugs for less than 3 months. After RNA was extracted from PBMCs, the TCR library was made from it. Ten or more counts support this clonotype. The target antigen is unknown. The same sample was also used in a study of T cells in Graves' hyperthyroidism and ophthalmopathy. As that report states: Aged 18 to 65, the patients had hyperthyroidism that was newly diagnosed and had lasted under 2 months.

This receptor was taken from a middle-aged man with Graves disease. The material was peripheral blood mononuclear cells (PBMCs), obtained at new diagnosis, from a patient treated with antithyroid drugs. The J gene is TRBJ2-6, the V gene TRBV28, with D tentatively TRBD2 (5 bases). The CDR3 reads CASSSEAGANVLTF. The CDR3 DNA reads TGTGCCAGCAGTTCGGAGGCTGGGGCCAACGTCCTGACTTTC.